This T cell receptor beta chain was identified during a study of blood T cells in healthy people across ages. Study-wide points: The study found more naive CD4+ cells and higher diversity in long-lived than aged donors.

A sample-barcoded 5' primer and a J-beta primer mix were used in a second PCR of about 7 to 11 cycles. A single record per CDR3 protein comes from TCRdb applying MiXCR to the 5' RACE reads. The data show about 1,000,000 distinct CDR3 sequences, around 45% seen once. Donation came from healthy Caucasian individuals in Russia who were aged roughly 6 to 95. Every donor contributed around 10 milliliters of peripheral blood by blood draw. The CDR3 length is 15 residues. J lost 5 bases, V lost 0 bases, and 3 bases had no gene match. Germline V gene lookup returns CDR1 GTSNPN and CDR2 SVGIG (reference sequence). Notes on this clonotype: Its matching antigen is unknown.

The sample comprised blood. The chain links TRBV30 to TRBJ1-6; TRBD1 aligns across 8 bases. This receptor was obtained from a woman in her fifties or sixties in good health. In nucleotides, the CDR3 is TGTGCCTGGAGTGTATTGGACAGGGATAATTCACCCCTCCACTTT. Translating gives CAWSVLDRDNSPLHF.